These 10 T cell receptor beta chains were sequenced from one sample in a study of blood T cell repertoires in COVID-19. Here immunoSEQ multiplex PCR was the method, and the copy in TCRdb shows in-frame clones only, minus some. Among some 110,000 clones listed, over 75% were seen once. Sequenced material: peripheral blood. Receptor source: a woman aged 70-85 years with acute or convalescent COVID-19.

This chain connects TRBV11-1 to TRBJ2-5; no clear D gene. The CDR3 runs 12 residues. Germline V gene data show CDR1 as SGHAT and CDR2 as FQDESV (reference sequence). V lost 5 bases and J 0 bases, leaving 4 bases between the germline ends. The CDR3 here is CASSRYQETQYF. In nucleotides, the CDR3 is TGTGCCAGCAGCCGGTACCAAGAGACCCAGTACTTC.

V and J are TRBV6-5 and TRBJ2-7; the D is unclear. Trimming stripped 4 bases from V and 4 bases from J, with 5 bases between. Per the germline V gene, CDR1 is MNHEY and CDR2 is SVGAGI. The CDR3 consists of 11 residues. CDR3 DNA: TGTGCCAGCAGTTTTCGGTACGAGCAGTACTTC. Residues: CASSFRYEQYF.

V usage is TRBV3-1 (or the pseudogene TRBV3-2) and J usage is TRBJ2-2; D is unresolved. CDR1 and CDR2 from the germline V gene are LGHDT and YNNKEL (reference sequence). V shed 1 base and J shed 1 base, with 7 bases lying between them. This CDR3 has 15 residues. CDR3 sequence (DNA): TGTGCCAGCAGCCAAGCACAGCTGAACACCGGGGAGCTGTTTTTT. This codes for CASSQAQLNTGELFF.

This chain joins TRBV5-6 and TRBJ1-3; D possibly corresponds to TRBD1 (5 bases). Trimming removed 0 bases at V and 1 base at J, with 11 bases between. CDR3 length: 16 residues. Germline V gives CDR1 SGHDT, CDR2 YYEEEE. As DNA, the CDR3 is TGTGCCAGCAGCTTGGCCCTCAGGGCATCTGGAAACACCATATATTTT. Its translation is CASSLALRASGNTIYF. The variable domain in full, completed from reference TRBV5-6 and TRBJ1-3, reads DAGVTQSPTHLIKTRGQQVTLRCSPKSGHDTVSWYQQALGQGPQFIFQYYEEEERQRGNFPDRFSGHQFPNYSSELNVNALLLGDSALYLCASSLALRASGNTIYFGEGSWLTVV.

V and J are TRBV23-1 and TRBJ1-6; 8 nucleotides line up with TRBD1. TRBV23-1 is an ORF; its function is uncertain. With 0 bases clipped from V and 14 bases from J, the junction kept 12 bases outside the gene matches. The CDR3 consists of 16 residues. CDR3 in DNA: TGCGCCAGCAGTCAATCGTGCAGGGGGCCCAAACGCACCCTCCACTTT. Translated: CASSQSCRGPKRTLHF.

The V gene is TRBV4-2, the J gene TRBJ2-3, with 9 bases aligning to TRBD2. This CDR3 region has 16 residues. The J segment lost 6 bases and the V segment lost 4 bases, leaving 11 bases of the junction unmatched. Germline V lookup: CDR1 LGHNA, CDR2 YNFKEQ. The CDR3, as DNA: TGTGCCAGCAGCCCGATAGCGGGGGCGGGTCTCGATACGCAGTATTTT. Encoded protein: CASSPIAGAGLDTQYF.

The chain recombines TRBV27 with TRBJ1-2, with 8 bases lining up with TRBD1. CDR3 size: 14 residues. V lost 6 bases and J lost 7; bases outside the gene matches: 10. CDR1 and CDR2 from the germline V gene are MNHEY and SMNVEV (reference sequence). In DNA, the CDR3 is TGTGCCAGCAGCCCAGCACAGGGGGGGGCTGGCTACACCTTC. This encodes CASSPAQGGAGYTF.

The CDR3 is CAISEAQGGNEAFF. In DNA form, the CDR3 reads TGTGCCATCAGTGAGGCACAGGGGGGTAATGAAGCTTTCTTT. The V gene is TRBV10-3, the J gene TRBJ1-1; 8 nucleotides agree with TRBD1. CDR3 length equals 14 residues. Germline V lookup: CDR1 ENHRY, CDR2 SYGVKD. V dropped 2 bases and J dropped 7; count of bases not matched to a gene: 6.

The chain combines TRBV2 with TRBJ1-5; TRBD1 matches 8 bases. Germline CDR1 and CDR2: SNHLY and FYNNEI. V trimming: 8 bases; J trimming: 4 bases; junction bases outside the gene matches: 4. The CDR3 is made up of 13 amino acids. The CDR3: CASGQGRNQPQHF. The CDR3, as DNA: TGTGCCAGCGGACAGGGAAGAAATCAGCCCCAGCATTTT.

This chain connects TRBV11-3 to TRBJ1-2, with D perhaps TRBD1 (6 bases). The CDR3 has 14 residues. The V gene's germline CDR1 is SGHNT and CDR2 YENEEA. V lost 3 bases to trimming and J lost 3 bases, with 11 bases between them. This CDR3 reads CASSFGGGDYGYTF. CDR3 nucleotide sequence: TGTGCCAGCAGCTTCGGGGGGGGCGACTATGGCTACACCTTC.